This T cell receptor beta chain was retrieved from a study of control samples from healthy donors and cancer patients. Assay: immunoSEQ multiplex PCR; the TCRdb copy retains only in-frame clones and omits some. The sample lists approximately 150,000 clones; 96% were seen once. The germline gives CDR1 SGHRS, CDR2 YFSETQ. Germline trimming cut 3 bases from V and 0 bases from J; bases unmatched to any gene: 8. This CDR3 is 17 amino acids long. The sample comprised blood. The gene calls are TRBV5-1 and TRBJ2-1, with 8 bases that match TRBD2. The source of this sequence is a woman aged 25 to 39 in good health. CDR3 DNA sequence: TGCGCCAGCAGCTCGCCGGCGGGGGGTGGCTCCTACAATGAGCAGTTCTTC. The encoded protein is CASSSPAGGGSYNEQFF.